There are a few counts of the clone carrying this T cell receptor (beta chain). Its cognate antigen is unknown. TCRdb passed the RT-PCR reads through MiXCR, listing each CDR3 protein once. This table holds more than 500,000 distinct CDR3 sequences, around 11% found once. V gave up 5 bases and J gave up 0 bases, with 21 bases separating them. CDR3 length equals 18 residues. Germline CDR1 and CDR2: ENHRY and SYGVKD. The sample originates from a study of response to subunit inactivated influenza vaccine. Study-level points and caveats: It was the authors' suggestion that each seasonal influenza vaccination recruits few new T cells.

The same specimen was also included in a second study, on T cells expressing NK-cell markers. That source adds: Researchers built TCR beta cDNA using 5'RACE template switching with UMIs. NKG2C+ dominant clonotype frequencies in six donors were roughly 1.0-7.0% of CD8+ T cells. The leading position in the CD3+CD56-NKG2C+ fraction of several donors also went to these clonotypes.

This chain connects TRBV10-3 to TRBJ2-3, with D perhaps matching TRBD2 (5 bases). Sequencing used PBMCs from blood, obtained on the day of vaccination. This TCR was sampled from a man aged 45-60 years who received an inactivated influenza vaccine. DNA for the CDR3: TGTGCCATCAGTAAAGTCGTGGCTAGCTACTCTAGCACAGATACGCAGTATTTT. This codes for CAISKVVASYSSTDTQYF.